This T cell receptor (beta chain) was documented in a study of breast tumors, draining lymph nodes, adjacent tissues. TCRdb processed the multiplex PCR reads anew with MiXCR; each CDR3 protein has one entry. The sample shows 250,000 or so distinct CDR3 sequences, over 25% of them seen only once. This clonotype was detected only a few times. Its matching antigen is unknown. This CDR3 region has 14 residues. Germline trimming cut 1 base from V and 8 bases from J; bases unmatched to any gene: 6. The V gene's germline CDR1 is LNHNV and CDR2 YYDKDF (reference sequence). Study-wide results and limits: Data only fit, rather than demonstrated, lymph node origin of most tumor T cells. The data were judged consistent with most tumor T cells coming from lymph node and expanding in tumor. Tumor TCR diversity was below lymph nodes but above nontumor tissue. Compared with basal-like, luminal-like tumors shared significantly more repertoire with nontumor tissue.

Samples came from axillary lymph nodes draining the breast cancer. Sequences were obtained from axillary lymph node tissue. The receptor's source is a female donor with breast cancer. Some clones in this sample may be carry-over from other donors' samples. The rearrangement joins TRBV15 to TRBJ1-1; the match to TRBD1 covers 8 bases. The CDR3 spells CATSRVWTGNEAFF. DNA for the CDR3: TGTGCCACCAGCAGAGTTTGGACAGGGAACGAAGCTTTCTTT.